Listed here is a single T cell receptor beta chain. Its matching antigen is unknown. Trimming pared 4 bases from V and 4 bases from J, leaving 13 bases between. The CDR3 covers 14 residues. The germline CDR1 and CDR2 sequences are SGHTA and FQGNSA. Assay: immunoSEQ multiplex PCR; the TCRdb copy retains only in-frame clones and omits some. The sample lists 25,000 to 30,000 clones, just under 75% occurring once. The data were taken from a study of CD4 T cells in relation to SARS-CoV-2 and coronaviruses. CD4+ T cells from unexposed donors were obtained before the COVID-19 pandemic (2011-2018). After about 10 days of culture, CD4+ T cells were isolated. Testing used SARS-CoV-2 S/N and four cold-coronavirus spikes on unexposed-donor CD4+ T cells, cells permitting. Study-wide findings and caveats: No donor gave both pre-pandemic and post-infection samples.

V gene TRBV7-2 combines with J gene TRBJ2-5; D perhaps matches TRBD1 (5 bases). The sample was CD4+ T cells from PBMCs, cultured in vitro. The TCR was taken from a human donor in good health. This chain's CDR3 is CASSYQGSTETQYF. In DNA, the CDR3 is TGTGCCAGCAGCTATCAGGGTTCGACAGAGACCCAGTACTTC.